The 28 T cell receptor beta chains reported below all come from one sample, sequenced in a study of radiotherapy plus CTLA-4 blockade in lung cancer. Method: immunoSEQ multiplex PCR; TCRdb's copy keeps in-frame clones and lacks some. The repertoire consists of approximately 89,000 clones, with roughly 79% occurring once and the leading ten covering 4%. The source material was peripheral blood, sampled from a patient treated with radiotherapy plus ipilimumab. These receptors were obtained from a human donor with non-small cell lung cancer who had a partial response to radiotherapy plus ipilimumab. Some clones in this sample may be carry-over from other donors' samples.

This sequence joins TRBV7-9 and TRBJ2-3, with D possibly TRBD2 on 6 matching bases. CDR3 size: 15 residues. Germline V gene sequence: CDR1 SEHNR, CDR2 FQNEAQ (reference sequence). The V end was cut by 0 bases, the J end by 6 bases, with 13 bases between. The CDR3 coding sequence is TGTGCCAGCAGCTTAGCGGCGGGCGGGGCGGATACGCAGTATTTT. This encodes CASSLAAGGADTQYF.

This chain uses TRBV5-5 with TRBJ2-7, with a weak D call TRBD2 (6 bases). CDR3 length: 14 residues. V was cut by 0 bases and J by 2 bases, with 9 bases left in between. Germline CDR1 reads SGHKS; CDR2 reads YYEKEE (reference sequence). This CDR3 is CASSLEWGAYEQYF. For the CDR3, the DNA is TGTGCCAGCAGCTTGGAATGGGGGGCCTACGAGCAGTACTTC.

The chain employs TRBV6-4 and TRBJ1-2, with 7 bases aligning to TRBD1. V trimming: 0 bases; J trimming: 8 bases; junction bases outside the gene matches: 3. CDR3 size: 13 residues. Germline CDR1 is MRHNA and CDR2 is SNTAGT. The chain's CDR3 is CASSDSTGWGYTF. CDR3 coding DNA: TGTGCCAGCAGTGACTCGACAGGGTGGGGCTACACCTTC.

This chain joins TRBV28 and TRBJ2-7; 7 positions match TRBD1. The CDR3 loop spans 13 amino acids. After removal of 6 bases from V and 5 bases from J, the junction contained 7 bases not matched to a gene. CDR1 is MDHEN and CDR2 is SYDVKM in the germline V gene. For the CDR3, the DNA is TGTGCCAGCAGGTCAGGGGGTATGGACGAGCAGTACTTC. Translated: CASRSGGMDEQYF.

The chain employs TRBV15 and TRBJ2-3, with 8 bases fitting TRBD2. This CDR3 spans 15 amino acids. Germline V gene lookup returns CDR1 LNHNV and CDR2 YYDKDF (reference sequence). Trimming cost V 5 bases and J 6 bases; bases outside gene matches: 10. CDR3 region: CATSGPGLEVDTQYF. CDR3 coding DNA: TGTGCCACCAGCGGCCCGGGACTAGAGGTCGATACGCAGTATTTT.

The J gene is TRBJ2-1, the V gene TRBV7-9, with 11 bases that match TRBD1. CDR3 length: 17 residues. Looked up from germline, CDR1 is SEHNR and CDR2 is FQNEAQ (reference sequence). V lost 0 bases and J lost 10; bases outside the gene matches: 11. The CDR3 bases are TGTGCCAGCAGCTTAGCGGACAGGGGGCGCCCCGGGCGAGAGCAGTTCTTC. It codes for CASSLADRGRPGREQFF.

The V and J genes are TRBV18 and TRBJ2-1, with 8 nucleotides matching TRBD2. V shed 3 bases, J shed 3 bases, and the junction held 7 bases outside the gene matches. This CDR3 comprises 16 residues. Germline lookup yields CDR1 KGHSH and CDR2 LQKENI. The CDR3 DNA follows: TGTGCCAGCTCACCCTCCAGCGGGAGTCTCTACAATGAGCAGTTCTTC. This codes for CASSPSSGSLYNEQFF.

The chain recombines TRBV19 with TRBJ2-1; 13 bases agree with TRBD2. Trimming at V came to 5 bases and at J to 3 bases, leaving 4 bases not matched to a gene. The V gene's germline CDR1 is LNHDA and CDR2 SQIVND (reference sequence). The CDR3 spans 16 residues. CDR3 sequence: CASSRTSGGNYNEQFF. The CDR3 bases are TGTGCCAGTAGTCGGACTAGCGGGGGTAACTACAATGAGCAGTTCTTC. Together with reference TRBV19 and TRBJ2-1, the CDR3 gives the full variable domain: DGGITQSPKYLFRKEGQNVTLSCEQNLNHDAMYWYRQDPGQGLRLIYYSQIVNDFQKGDIAEGYSVSREKKESFPLTVTSAQKNPTAFYLCASSRTSGGNYNEQFFGPGTRLTVL.

The J gene is TRBJ1-1, the V gene TRBV9; no definite D call. Trimming stripped 3 bases from V and 0 bases from J, with 6 bases between. Germline loops: CDR1 SGDLS, CDR2 YYNGEE. CDR3 length: 13 residues. The CDR3 sequence: CASSGDMNTEAFF. In DNA, the CDR3 is TGTGCCAGCAGCGGCGATATGAACACTGAAGCTTTCTTT.

This clone has a handful of counts. The rearrangement links TRBV19 to TRBJ1-2; 7 nucleotides match TRBD1. Germline V gene data show CDR1 as LNHDA and CDR2 as SQIVND (reference sequence). The CDR3 loop spans 13 amino acids. After removal of 8 bases from V and 3 bases from J, the junction contained 6 bases not matched to a gene. CDR3 loop: CASQETGYYGYTF. In nucleotides, the CDR3 is TGTGCCAGTCAGGAGACAGGGTACTATGGCTACACCTTC.

The genes are TRBV6-6 and TRBJ2-5, with D tentatively TRBD1 (5 bases). CDR1 is MNHNY and CDR2 is SVGAGI in the germline V gene (reference sequence). The CDR3 is 14 amino acids. V shed 8 bases and J shed 4 bases, with 17 bases lying between them. The CDR3 bases are TGTGCCAGCCACTTCGCTGGGGCCGGAGAGACCCAGTACTTC. Translated, it gives CASHFAGAGETQYF.

This clone was seen a single time. This sequence joins TRBV29-1 and TRBJ2-3, with a possible D match to TRBD2 (6 bases). V was cut by 5 bases and J by 1 base, with 10 bases left in between. CDR1 is SQVTM, CDR2 ANQGSEA, per germline. This CDR3 spans 13 amino acids. The CDR3 sequence: CSVRGGGTDTQYF. CDR3 DNA sequence: TGCAGCGTTCGGGGCGGGGGCACAGATACGCAGTATTTT.

This chain uses TRBV6-4 with TRBJ2-3; possibly TRBD2 for D (6 bases). CDR1 and CDR2 (germline): MRHNA, SNTAGT. V lost 8 bases to trimming and J lost 6 bases, with 24 bases between them. The CDR3 loop spans 16 amino acids. The CDR3 nucleotides read TGTGCCAGCGCACCCGGTCGCGGGACGGGTGAGGATACGCAGTATTTT. Translating it yields CASAPGRGTGEDTQYF.

The chain uses TRBV7-3 and TRBJ1-1; 8 bases are a match to TRBD1. The CDR3 is made up of 12 amino acids. Trimming took 4 bases from V and 10 from J; bases not matched to a gene: 5. Per the germline V gene, CDR1 is SGHTA and CDR2 is FQGTGA. The CDR3: CASSSDRVGAFF. The DNA for the CDR3 is TGTGCCAGCAGCTCGGACAGGGTCGGAGCTTTCTTT.

The J gene is TRBJ1-2, the V gene TRBV11-1, with D possibly matching TRBD1 (5 bases). Trimming took 5 bases from V and 7 from J, leaving 14 bases between them. CDR1 and CDR2 (germline): SGHAT, FQDESV (reference sequence). CDR3 length: 13 residues. The CDR3 nucleotides read TGTGCCAGCAGCACCCGGGGGAGGGGTGGCTACACCTTC. It specifies CASSTRGRGGYTF. Together with reference TRBV11-1 and TRBJ1-2, the CDR3 gives the full variable domain: EAEVAQSPRYKITEKSQAVAFWCDPISGHATLYWYRQILGQGPELLVQFQDESVVDDSQLPKDRFSAERLKGVDSTLKIQPAELGDSAMYLCASSTRGRGGYTFGSGTRLTVV.

This clone came up a few times. The J gene is TRBJ2-3, the V gene TRBV9; 8 positions agree with TRBD2. Germline lookup yields CDR1 SGDLS and CDR2 YYNGEE. V was pared by 0 bases and J by 1 base, with 7 bases of the junction left unmatched. The CDR3 is made up of 17 amino acids. CDR3 sequence (DNA): TGTGCCAGCAGCGTAGCTACCGGGGGGGCCCGCACAGATACGCAGTATTTT. The encoded protein is CASSVATGGARTDTQYF.

This sequence joins TRBV4-3 and TRBJ2-6; D gene unclear. V lost 0 bases, J lost 0 bases, and 9 bases lay in between. The CDR3 sequence is 17 residues long. Germline V gene data show CDR1 as LGHNA and CDR2 as YSLEER. CDR3 loop: CASSQDLGFSGANVLTF. CDR3 sequence (DNA): TGCGCCAGCAGCCAAGACCTCGGGTTCTCTGGGGCCAACGTCCTGACTTTC.

The chain has TRBV5-5 and TRBJ2-5; weak D call: TRBD2 (6 bases). V shed 6 bases and J shed 2 bases, with 14 bases lying between them. From germline, CDR1 is SGHKS and CDR2 YYEKEE (reference sequence). This CDR3 comprises 14 residues. The CDR3 sequence: CASTGDFYQETQYF. CDR3 nucleotides: TGTGCCAGCACCGGGGACTTCTATCAAGAGACCCAGTACTTC.

This clone has just a few counts. The V gene is TRBV7-2, the J gene TRBJ2-7, with 8 positions matching TRBD1. CDR3 length equals 14 residues. Germline V gives CDR1 SGHTA, CDR2 FQGNSA. The junction had 5 bases not matched to a gene; V was cut back by 5 bases and J by 2 bases. The CDR3 DNA reads TGTGCCAGCAGCCCAGGGACAGGAGCCTACGAGCAGTACTTC. Translating gives CASSPGTGAYEQYF.

V and J are TRBV5-4 and TRBJ1-2; 10 nucleotides line up with TRBD1. Germline V CDR1 and CDR2: SGHNT, YYREEE (reference sequence). CDR3 size: 16 residues. J gave up 0 bases and V 4 bases, and 6 bases lay outside the gene matches. The CDR3 reads CASSPPGQGTNYGYTF. The CDR3 DNA reads TGTGCCAGCAGCCCACCGGGACAGGGGACTAACTATGGCTACACCTTC. Based on the CDR3 plus reference TRBV5-4 and TRBJ1-2, the full variable domain is ETGVTQSPTHLIKTRGQQVTLRCSSQSGHNTVSWYQQALGQGPQFIFQYYREEENGRGNFPPRFSGLQFPNYSSELNVNALELDDSALYLCASSPPGQGTNYGYTFGSGTRLTVV.

In the case of this clone: Its ends do not fully match the called genes, so a read error is possible. This chain uses TRBV6-5 with TRBJ1-1, with a tentative D call TRBD1 (6 bases). Germline V gene data show CDR1 as MNHEY and CDR2 as SVGAGI. The CDR3 consists of 14 residues. CDR3 DNA sequence: TGTGCCAGCAGTTACTCACCAGGGGTCAGGCTTATCTCCTTT. Protein sequence: CASSYSPGVRLISF.

This chain joins TRBV27 and TRBJ2-7; 13 bases fit TRBD2. Germline trimming cut 2 bases from V and 1 base from J; bases unmatched to any gene: 11. Germline V CDR1 and CDR2: MNHEY, SMNVEV (reference sequence). This CDR3 has 19 amino acids. The CDR3 DNA reads as TGTGCCAGCAGTTTAAAGTATCCACTAGCGGGAGGGGGTTCCTACGAGCAGTACTTC. Translated, it gives CASSLKYPLAGGGSYEQYF.

The genes are TRBV7-3 and TRBJ2-3; 9 bases are shared with TRBD2. The CDR3 consists of 16 residues. The junction had 11 bases not matched to a gene; V was cut back by 5 bases and J by 5 bases. Germline lookup yields CDR1 SGHTA and CDR2 FQGTGA. In nucleotides, the CDR3 is TGTGCCAGCAGCCTAGGGCTGGCTAGCGGGGTAGATACGCAGTATTTT. Translating it yields CASSLGLASGVDTQYF.

The chain uses TRBV4-3 and TRBJ2-5; 15 bases fit TRBD2. The CDR3 consists of 16 residues. Germline V lookup: CDR1 LGHNA, CDR2 YSLEER. The trim removed 4 bases at V and 4 bases at J, leaving 4 bases unmatched. CDR3 in amino acids: CASSRWTSGGAETQYF. CDR3 coding DNA: TGCGCCAGCAGCCGTTGGACTAGCGGGGGGGCAGAGACCCAGTACTTC.

The rearrangement uses TRBV11-2 and TRBJ2-5; 8 bases fit TRBD2. CDR1 and CDR2 (germline): SGHAT, FQNNGV. The CDR3 consists of 15 residues. Losses at the gene ends were 7 bases for V and 4 bases for J; bases not matched to a gene: 11. CDR3 residues: CASKSSGSGTETQYF. CDR3 sequence (DNA): TGTGCCAGCAAATCGAGCGGGAGTGGAACAGAGACCCAGTACTTC. The variable domain in full, completed from reference TRBV11-2 and TRBJ2-5, reads EAGVAQSPRYKIIEKRQSVAFWCNPISGHATLYWYQQILGQGPKLLIQFQNNGVVDDSQLPKDRFSAERLKGVDSTLKIQPAKLEDSAVYLCASKSSGSGTETQYFGPGTRLLVL.

This sequence joins TRBV28 and TRBJ2-3; D unresolved. The V gene's germline CDR1 is MDHEN and CDR2 SYDVKM. This CDR3 is 14 amino acids long. V lost 3 bases, J lost 6 bases, and 13 bases lay in between. The DNA of the CDR3 is TGTGCCAGCAGTTTTTTTCTGCGCCCGGATACGCAGTATTTT. This translates into CASSFFLRPDTQYF.

This clone was found a few times. J is TRBJ1-4 and V is TRBV5-4; D possibly corresponds to TRBD1 (5 bases). The CDR3 sequence is 15 residues long. The germline CDR1 and CDR2 sequences are SGHNT and YYREEE (reference sequence). V lost 2 bases and J lost 0, with 8 bases in between. CDR3 nucleotides: TGTGCCAGCAGCTTATGGGGGGCAACTAATGAAAAACTGTTTTTT. This codes for CASSLWGATNEKLFF.

The chain combines TRBV19 with TRBJ2-1, with D maybe TRBD1 (6 bases). Germline CDR1 is LNHDA and CDR2 is SQIVND (reference sequence). The CDR3 extends over 13 amino acids. V lost 10 bases, J lost 0 bases, and 10 bases lay in between. CDR3: CATRQVSYNEQFF. CDR3 nucleotides: TGTGCCACCCGACAGGTCTCCTACAATGAGCAGTTCTTC. The full variable domain, its missing parts supplied by reference TRBV19 and TRBJ2-1, is DGGITQSPKYLFRKEGQNVTLSCEQNLNHDAMYWYRQDPGQGLRLIYYSQIVNDFQKGDIAEGYSVSREKKESFPLTVTSAQKNPTAFYLCATRQVSYNEQFFGPGTRLTVL.